What follows are 2 T cell receptor beta chains derived from one specimen sequenced in a study of T-cell memory formation after mild COVID-19. TCRdb passed the 5' RACE reads through MiXCR, listing each CDR3 protein once. The data show just under 150,000 distinct CDR3 sequences, with approximately 6% seen just once and roughly 2.1% held by the top ten. Sequencing used PBMCs or a T cell subset sorted from them (not recorded which). These receptors originate from an adult woman who had mild COVID-19 (a few samples of this study predate the infection). Cell type and time point are not known.

At least ten counts were recorded for this clonotype. The V call is TRBV6-6, the J call TRBJ2-7; 8 bases agree with TRBD1. The V gene end was trimmed by 8 bases and the J gene end by 0 bases; junction bases not matched to a gene: 6. Germline loops: CDR1 MNHNY, CDR2 SVGAGI (reference sequence). This CDR3 region has 14 residues. CDR3 DNA: TGTGCCAGCCAGGCCACAGGGGGCTCCTACGAGCAGTACTTC. Translation: CASQATGGSYEQYF.

The chain links TRBV2 to TRBJ2-1, with a tentative D call TRBD2 (7 bases). The germline V and J ends were trimmed by 8 bases and 7 bases, with 15 bases remaining between them. The germline gives CDR1 SNHLY, CDR2 FYNNEI. The CDR3 has 13 residues. The DNA of the CDR3 is TGTGCCAGCCTAGGGGGGGTTGGAAATGAGCAGTTCTTC. As protein: CASLGGVGNEQFF.